The 21 T cell receptor beta chains listed next were all sequenced from one sample in a study of T cell responses to AZD1222 COVID-19 vaccine. Assay used: immunoSEQ multiplex PCR; TCRdb lists only in-frame clones, some missing. The sample yields about 110,000 clones, 90% seen once. The specimen was peripheral blood, collected on day 0 of AZD1222 vaccination. The receptor source for this set is an adult in good health.

This chain links TRBV10-3 with TRBJ2-1; no firm D call. The CDR3 runs to 15 residues. Germline V gene lookup returns CDR1 ENHRY and CDR2 SYGVKD. V was trimmed by 3 bases and J by 7 bases, leaving 16 bases between them. Here the CDR3 reads CAISDARVGANEQFF. DNA of the CDR3: TGTGCCATCAGTGACGCAAGGGTAGGAGCTAATGAGCAGTTCTTC.

The chain is built from TRBV4-3 and TRBJ1-4, with D unresolved. Germline values: CDR1 LGHNA, CDR2 YSLEER. Trimming stripped 3 bases from V and 8 bases from J, with 13 bases between. The CDR3 runs to 14 residues. The CDR3 spells CASSQTRVGEKLFF. The CDR3 DNA is TGCGCCAGCAGCCAGACTAGGGTTGGGGAAAAACTGTTTTTT.

Here the CDR3 DNA reads TGCGCCAGCAGCGACAGGATAGGCAATCAGCCCCAGCATTTT. Amino acid sequence: CASSDRIGNQPQHF. This chain connects TRBV4-1 to TRBJ1-5, with D maybe TRBD1 (6 bases). Germline CDR1 reads MGHRA; CDR2 reads YSYEKL. This CDR3 has 14 residues. Trimming left V 5 bases short and J 2 bases short, with 10 bases between.

This chain uses TRBV6-5 with TRBJ1-6; 9 bases map to TRBD1. CDR1 is MNHEY and CDR2 is SVGAGI in the germline V gene. CDR3 length: 15 amino acids. Trimming cost V 4 bases and J 9 bases; bases outside gene matches: 7. The CDR3 DNA reads TGTGCCAGCAGTTCCCGGCCGGACAGGGGTTCACCCCTCCACTTT. Amino acids: CASSSRPDRGSPLHF.

The rearrangement uses TRBV10-1 and TRBJ1-1; D ambiguous. The CDR3 runs 15 residues. Per germline, CDR1 WNHNN and CDR2 SYGVQD (reference sequence). Trimming removed 0 bases from V and 1 base from J, with 9 bases in between. CDR3 nucleotide sequence: TGCGCCAGCAGTGAGTCGATAGGGCAGAACACTGAAGCTTTCTTT. Its translation is CASSESIGQNTEAFF.

The chain has TRBV4-3 and TRBJ1-1; the D is unclear. The germline V gene encodes CDR1 LGHNA and CDR2 YSLEER. The CDR3 spans 15 residues. The V end lost 0 bases, the J end lost 3 bases, and 11 bases lay between the germline ends. The CDR3 region is CASSQDSTPYTEAFF. CDR3 coding DNA: TGCGCCAGCAGCCAAGACAGTACCCCATACACTGAAGCTTTCTTT.

The genes are TRBV29-1 and TRBJ2-3; tentatively, D is TRBD2 (6 bases). Germline V gene data show CDR1 as SQVTM and CDR2 as ANQGSEA. This CDR3 contains 16 residues. The V end lost 0 bases, the J end lost 2 bases, and 15 bases lay between the germline ends. The CDR3 coding sequence is TGCAGCGTTGAAGATTGGGCTAGCGCAAACACAGATACGCAGTATTTT. Its protein is CSVEDWASANTDTQYF.

This chain links TRBV5-1 with TRBJ2-7; tentatively, D is TRBD2 (5 bases). The V end lost 4 bases, the J end lost 0 bases, and 8 bases lay between the germline ends. This CDR3 region has 13 residues. In germline, CDR1 is SGHRS, CDR2 YFSETQ. CDR3 sequence (DNA): TGCGCCAGCAGCCAGCGGAGCTCCTACGAGCAGTACTTC. Amino acid sequence: CASSQRSSYEQYF. Looking up the rest from reference TRBV5-1 and TRBJ2-7 gives the full variable domain: KAGVTQTPRYLIKTRGQQVTLSCSPISGHRSVSWYQQTPGQGLQFLFEYFSETQRNKGNFPGRFSGRQFSNSRSEMNVSTLELGDSALYLCASSQRSSYEQYFGPGTRLTVT.

This clone came up a few times. The chain carries TRBV5-8 and TRBJ1-3; D is ambiguous. V lost 0 bases and J lost 7, with 8 bases in between. Germline CDR1 reads SGHTS; CDR2 reads YDEGEE. This CDR3 comprises 13 residues. The CDR3 DNA reads TGTGCCAGCAGCTTGGCGGGAGGGAACACCATATATTTT. This sequence encodes CASSLAGGNTIYF. Variable domain in full (rest from reference TRBV5-8 and TRBJ1-3): EAGVTQSPTHLIKTRGQQATLRCSPISGHTSVYWYQQALGLGLQFLLWYDEGEERNRGNFPPRFSGRQFPNYSSELNVNALELEDSALYLCASSLAGGNTIYFGEGSWLTVV.

The rearrangement links TRBV3-1 (or the pseudogene TRBV3-2) to TRBJ1-1; 10 nucleotides match TRBD1. V trimming: 4 bases; J trimming: 3 bases; junction bases outside the gene matches: 5. Germline CDR1 LGHDT, CDR2 YNNKEL (reference sequence). The CDR3 consists of 15 residues. The CDR3 region is CASSPTGTGDTEAFF. CDR3 DNA: TGTGCCAGCAGCCCCACCGGGACAGGGGACACTGAAGCTTTCTTT.

The chain couples TRBV5-1 to TRBJ2-3; D is possibly TRBD1 (6 bases). The germline CDR1 and CDR2 sequences are SGHRS and YFSETQ. Trimming shortened V by 1 base and J by 3 bases, and 9 bases separated the two germline ends. CDR3 size: 14 residues. CDR3 residues: CASSLSQGTDTQYF. The CDR3 nucleotides read TGCGCCAGCAGCTTGTCTCAGGGGACAGATACGCAGTATTTT.

This clone was detected a few times. The CDR3 reads CASSIESSNQPQHF. In DNA, the CDR3 is TGTGCCAGTAGTATAGAGTCTAGCAATCAGCCCCAGCATTTT. The V gene is TRBV19, the J gene TRBJ1-5; D is unclear. The CDR3 extends over 14 amino acids. The V and J ends lost 0 bases and 0 bases respectively, with 3 bases between them. Germline lookup yields CDR1 LNHDA and CDR2 SQIVND (reference sequence).

The chain carries TRBV5-4 and TRBJ1-1; weak D call: TRBD1 (5 bases). The CDR3 covers 13 residues. The V and J ends lost 10 bases and 7 bases respectively, with 20 bases between them. The germline V gene encodes CDR1 SGHNT and CDR2 YYREEE (reference sequence). The CDR3, as DNA: TGTGCCTGCTTCGCGTTCGGGGGAAATGAAGCTTTCTTT. Protein sequence: CACFAFGGNEAFF.

This clone was recorded only once. J is TRBJ2-3 and V is TRBV6-1; D is uncertain. Per germline, CDR1 MNHNS and CDR2 SASEGT. V lost 2 bases to trimming and J lost 0 bases, with 6 bases between them. The CDR3 loop spans 14 amino acids. CDR3: CASSEIPSTDTQYF. The DNA of the CDR3 is TGTGCCAGCAGTGAAATCCCTAGCACAGATACGCAGTATTTT.

This clone was seen more than once but under ten times. Written as DNA, the CDR3 is TGTGCCAGTAGTATCTCTCTTCGTAGACTAGCGGCCTCCTACGAGCAGTACTTC. Its translation is CASSISLRRLAASYEQYF. The chain employs TRBV19 and TRBJ2-7; 9 bases line up with TRBD2. V lost 3 bases and J lost 0; bases outside the gene matches: 12. The CDR3 runs 18 residues. Germline lookup yields CDR1 LNHDA and CDR2 SQIVND (reference sequence).

The chain recombines TRBV5-1 with TRBJ2-5, with a weak D call TRBD2 (5 bases). Trimming took off 7 bases at V and 5 bases at J, with 18 bases between the two ends. The length of the CDR3 is 14 residues. Germline CDR1 and CDR2: SGHRS and YFSETQ. CDR3 residues: CASGRGSGSETQYF. The CDR3 nucleotides read TGCGCCAGCGGTCGAGGGTCGGGGTCGGAGACCCAGTACTTC.

This chain links TRBV5-4 with TRBJ2-5; D may correspond to TRBD1 or TRBD2 (5 bases each). Germline V gives CDR1 SGHNT, CDR2 YYREEE (reference sequence). The germline V and J ends were trimmed by 4 bases and 4 bases, with 17 bases remaining between them. This CDR3 has 15 residues. The CDR3 spells CASSLRRIGAETQYF. CDR3 bases: TGTGCCAGCAGCCTGCGGAGGATTGGGGCAGAGACCCAGTACTTC.

This clone was recorded only once. The chain couples TRBV30 to TRBJ2-3, with 11 bases fitting TRBD2. CDR3 size: 15 residues. Germline CDR1 reads GTSNPN; CDR2 reads SVGIG (reference sequence). Losses at the gene ends were 3 bases for V and 4 bases for J; bases not matched to a gene: 6. The CDR3 sequence: CAWRALAGVADTQYF. In nucleotides, the CDR3 is TGTGCCTGGAGGGCACTAGCGGGAGTAGCAGATACGCAGTATTTT.

The sample holds one count of this clone. This chain links TRBV27 with TRBJ1-2; a possible D gene is TRBD1 (5 bases). The length of the CDR3 is 16 residues. From germline, CDR1 is MNHEY and CDR2 SMNVEV (reference sequence). The ends were cut back, 0 bases at V and 4 bases at J, with 15 bases in the middle. The CDR3 region is CASSLSTAVGPYGYTF. Written as DNA, the CDR3 is TGTGCCAGCAGTTTATCCACAGCGGTGGGACCCTATGGCTACACCTTC.

This rearrangement joins TRBV20-1 to TRBJ1-2, with a possible D match to TRBD1 (6 bases). V lost 3 bases and J lost 8, with 22 bases in between. CDR1 and CDR2 (germline): DFQATT, SNEGSKA (reference sequence). The CDR3 sequence is 15 residues long. CDR3 amino acids: CSASAGGAGHRGYTF. CDR3 nucleotide sequence: TGCAGTGCTAGTGCTGGGGGCGCTGGGCATCGAGGCTACACCTTC.

This chain links TRBV19 with TRBJ2-7, with 9 nucleotides matching TRBD2. The length of the CDR3 is 17 residues. With V trimmed by 5 bases and J by 0 bases, 11 bases remained unmatched. Germline V gives CDR1 LNHDA, CDR2 SQIVND (reference sequence). The CDR3 DNA follows: TGTGCCAGTAGTGGGGCCGCCGGTAGCGGGAGCTCCTACGAGCAGTACTTC. Residues: CASSGAAGSGSSYEQYF. The full variable domain, with the rest looked up from reference TRBV19 and TRBJ2-7, is DGGITQSPKYLFRKEGQNVTLSCEQNLNHDAMYWYRQDPGQGLRLIYYSQIVNDFQKGDIAEGYSVSREKKESFPLTVTSAQKNPTAFYLCASSGAAGSGSSYEQYFGPGTRLTVT.